This T cell receptor beta chain derives from a study of persistence of HIV-infected CD4 T cells. Study details: Isolated cells were CMV- and HIV-1 Gag-responding CD4+ T cells.

Stimulation used around 10 ug/mL lysate from CMV-infected fibroblasts. Sorted nonresponding memory CD4+ T cells were CD40L-negative, CD69-negative, CD45RO-high. With respect to this clone: What it binds is unknown.

V lost 6 bases to trimming and J lost 4 bases; unmatched junction nucleotides: 8. CDR1 and CDR2 from the germline V gene are MNHEY and SVGAGI. The CDR3 length is 15 residues. Sequencing used immunoSEQ version 4 in survey mode. Using immunoSEQ multiplex PCR, the repertoire was profiled, and TCRdb retains in-frame clones only, with some absent. The sample records tens of thousands of clones, over 80% being singletons. The sample in question was CD4+ T cells sorted from PBMCs after approximately 19-hour stimulation, obtained from a patient who received antiretroviral therapy. The receptor comes from an adult woman with HIV who was CMV-seropositive. J is TRBJ2-5 and V is TRBV6-5; TRBD2 agrees at 10 bases. CDR3 protein: CASRQAGGGLETQYF. The CDR3 DNA is TGTGCCAGCAGGCAAGCGGGGGGGGGATTAGAGACCCAGTACTTC.